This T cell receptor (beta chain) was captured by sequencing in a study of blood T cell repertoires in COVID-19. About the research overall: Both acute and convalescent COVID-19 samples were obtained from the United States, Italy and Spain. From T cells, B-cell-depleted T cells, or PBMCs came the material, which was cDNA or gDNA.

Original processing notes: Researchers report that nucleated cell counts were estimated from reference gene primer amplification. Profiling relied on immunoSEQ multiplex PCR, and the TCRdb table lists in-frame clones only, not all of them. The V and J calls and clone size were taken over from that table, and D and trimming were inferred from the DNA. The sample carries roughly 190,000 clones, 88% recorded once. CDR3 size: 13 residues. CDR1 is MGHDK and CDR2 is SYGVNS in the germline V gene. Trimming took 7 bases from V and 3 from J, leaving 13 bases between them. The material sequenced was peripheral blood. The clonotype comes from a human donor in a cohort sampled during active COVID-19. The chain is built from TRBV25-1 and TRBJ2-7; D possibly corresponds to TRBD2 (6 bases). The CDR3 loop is CASTGRGSYEQYF. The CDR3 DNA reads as TGTGCCAGCACGGGACGGGGGAGCTACGAGCAGTACTTC.